These 13 T cell receptor beta chains were all obtained from the same sample, sequenced in a study of beta chain features in type 1 diabetes. Overall study results and limits: Among all four CD4+ subsets, Type 1 diabetes patients had TCRB CDR3s that were moderately but significantly shorter.

Antigen specificity for these receptors is unknown. Expressed TCRB transcripts were sequenced, since all the RNA that had been isolated was reverse transcribed. Only in-frame clones appear in the TCRdb table, and some are missing; sequencing was by immunoSEQ multiplex PCR. The profile shows about 240,000 clones, approximately 15% of them singletons. The source material was naive CD4+ T cells from blood. The receptors here all came from a man aged 25 to 40 with type 1 diabetes.

The chain combines TRBV5-1 with TRBJ2-5; D unresolved. The germline V gene has CDR1 SGHRS and CDR2 YFSETQ. This CDR3 is built from 14 residues. Between the trimmed V and J ends, which lost 3 bases and 5 bases, there was a span of 14 bases. CDR3: CASSSGFIRETQYF. The DNA of the CDR3 is TGCGCCAGCAGCTCAGGATTTATTAGGGAGACCCAGTACTTC.

This chain links TRBV6-1 with TRBJ2-4; 8 positions match TRBD1. With 2 bases clipped from V and 7 bases from J, the junction kept 4 bases outside the gene matches. Per the germline V gene, CDR1 is MNHNS and CDR2 is SASEGT. The CDR3 extends over 14 amino acids. The CDR3 region has the DNA TGTGCCAGCAGTGAACCAGGGGGCTTGAACATTCAGTACTTC. It yields the protein CASSEPGGLNIQYF.

There are a few counts of this clone. The chain is built from TRBV5-4 and TRBJ2-1; 8 nucleotides agree with TRBD1. V lost 4 bases, J lost 10 bases, and 4 bases stayed unmatched. CDR1 SGHNT and CDR2 YYREEE come from the germline V gene (reference sequence). This CDR3 has 12 amino acids. The CDR3 nucleotides read TGTGCCAGCAGCCCGGGACAGGTAGAGCAGTTCTTC. This gives the protein CASSPGQVEQFF.

This clone was counted only a few times. The same CDR3 also results from other DNA sequences found in this sample. V and J are TRBV4-2 and TRBJ2-5; possible D gene TRBD2, 6 bases. The CDR3 is 14 residues long. In germline, CDR1 is LGHNA, CDR2 YNFKEQ. Trimming removed 1 base from V and 5 bases from J, with 11 bases in between. This chain's CDR3 is CASSQGSGGETQYF. DNA for the CDR3: TGTGCCAGCAGCCAAGGAAGTGGGGGGGAGACCCAGTACTTC.

The chain has TRBV30 and TRBJ2-7, with D unresolved. Trimming shortened V by 5 bases and J by 2 bases, and 13 bases separated the two germline ends. The germline CDR1 and CDR2 sequences are GTSNPN and SVGIG (reference sequence). This CDR3 has 13 residues. This CDR3 is CAWDLGATYEQYF. The CDR3 DNA reads TGTGCCTGGGATCTAGGCGCGACCTACGAGCAGTACTTC.

The V gene is TRBV30, the J gene TRBJ1-2; D remains unclear. V was clipped by 0 bases and J by 0 bases, with 5 bases between them. CDR3 length: 13 residues. The germline gives CDR1 GTSNPN, CDR2 SVGIG (reference sequence). The DNA of the CDR3 is TGTGCCTGGAGTGTTTTATCTAACTATGGCTACACCTTC. Translation gives CAWSVLSNYGYTF.

This sequence joins TRBV14 and TRBJ2-7; 8 bases agree with TRBD1. Germline values: CDR1 SGHDN, CDR2 FVKESK. Unmatched junction bases numbered 5, after V lost 1 base and J lost 3 bases. CDR3 length: 15 amino acids. In nucleotides, the CDR3 is TGTGCCAGCAGCCAAGTCGGCAGGGGGCTCTACGAGCAGTACTTC. Translating it yields CASSQVGRGLYEQYF.

This clone has a handful of counts. J is TRBJ2-7 and V is TRBV7-9, with a weak D call TRBD1 (6 bases). This CDR3 region has 13 residues. V lost 7 bases and J 5 bases, leaving 15 bases between the germline ends. Germline CDR1 reads SEHNR; CDR2 reads FQNEAQ (reference sequence). The chain's CDR3 is CASTSGRGDEQYF. The CDR3 nucleotides read TGTGCCAGCACCTCCGGCAGGGGCGACGAGCAGTACTTC.

The chain carries TRBV7-9 and TRBJ1-4, with TRBD1 as a possible D gene (6 bases). The CDR3 contains 15 residues. The germline V gene has CDR1 SEHNR and CDR2 FQNEAQ (reference sequence). The germline V and J ends were trimmed by 4 bases and 7 bases, with 16 bases remaining between them. In DNA form, the CDR3 reads TGTGCCAGCAGCTATTTACAGGGTGAAAGTGAAAAACTGTTTTTT. It codes for CASSYLQGESEKLFF.

This clone has more than one count but fewer than ten. The gene calls are TRBV9 and TRBJ2-3; no firm D call. CDR1 is SGDLS, CDR2 YYNGEE, per germline. The CDR3 extends over 13 amino acids. The V gene lost 1 base and the J gene lost 3 bases, with 6 bases spanning the gap. The CDR3 sequence is CASSVYGTDTQYF. CDR3 in DNA: TGTGCCAGCAGCGTATACGGGACAGATACGCAGTATTTT.

This clone occurred a few times. The V and J genes are TRBV6-1 and TRBJ2-3; no clear D gene. The ends were cut back, 4 bases at V and 4 bases at J, with 15 bases in the middle. CDR1 and CDR2 (germline): MNHNS, SASEGT. This CDR3 has 15 amino acids. The CDR3 DNA reads TGTGCCAGCAGTGCCATAGCCAACCGACCAGATACGCAGTATTTT. Residues: CASSAIANRPDTQYF.

The chain couples TRBV5-1 to TRBJ2-7, with TRBD2 matching 8 bases. V lost 3 bases to trimming and J lost 3 bases; unmatched junction nucleotides: 2. The CDR3 sequence is 13 residues long. Germline lookup yields CDR1 SGHRS and CDR2 YFSETQ. DNA for the CDR3: TGCGCCAGCAGCTCGGGGGGGGACTACGAGCAGTACTTC. Translated: CASSSGGDYEQYF.

In its sample, this clone was seen a few times. Other DNA sequences of this sample code for an identical CDR3. This chain uses TRBV9 with TRBJ2-7; 8 bases map to TRBD1. The CDR3 totals 14 residues. V was clipped by 2 bases and J by 2 bases; unmatched bases: 3. The V gene's germline CDR1 is SGDLS and CDR2 YYNGEE. CDR3: CASSVGQGAYEQYF. CDR3 bases: TGTGCCAGCAGCGTCGGACAGGGAGCCTACGAGCAGTACTTC. Variable domain in full (rest from reference TRBV9 and TRBJ2-7): DSGVTQTPKHLITATGQRVTLRCSPRSGDLSVYWYQQSLDQGLQFLIQYYNGEERAKGNILERFSAQQFPDLHSELNLSSLELGDSALYFCASSVGQGAYEQYFGPGTRLTVT.